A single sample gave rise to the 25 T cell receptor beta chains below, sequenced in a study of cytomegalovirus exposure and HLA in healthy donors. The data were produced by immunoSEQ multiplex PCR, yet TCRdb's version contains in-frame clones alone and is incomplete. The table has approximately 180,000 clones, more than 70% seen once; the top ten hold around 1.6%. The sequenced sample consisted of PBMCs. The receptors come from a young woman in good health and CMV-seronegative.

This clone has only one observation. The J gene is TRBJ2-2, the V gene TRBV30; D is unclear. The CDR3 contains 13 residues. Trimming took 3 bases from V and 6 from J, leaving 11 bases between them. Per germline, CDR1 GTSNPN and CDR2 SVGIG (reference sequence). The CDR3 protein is CAWSKDTAGELFF. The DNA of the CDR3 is TGTGCCTGGAGCAAAGACACGGCCGGGGAGCTGTTTTTT. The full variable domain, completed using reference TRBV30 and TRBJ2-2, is SQTIHQWPATLVQPVGSPLSLECTVEGTSNPNLYWYRQAAGRGLQLLFYSVGIGQISSEVPQNLSASRPQDRQFILSSKKLLLSDSGFYLCAWSKDTAGELFFGEGSRLTVL.

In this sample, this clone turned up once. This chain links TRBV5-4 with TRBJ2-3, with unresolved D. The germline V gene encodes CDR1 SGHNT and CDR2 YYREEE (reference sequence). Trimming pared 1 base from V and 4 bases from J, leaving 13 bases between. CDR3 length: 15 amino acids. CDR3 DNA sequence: TGTGCCAGCAGCTTGAATAGTGATTTGGCAGATACGCAGTATTTT. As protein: CASSLNSDLADTQYF.

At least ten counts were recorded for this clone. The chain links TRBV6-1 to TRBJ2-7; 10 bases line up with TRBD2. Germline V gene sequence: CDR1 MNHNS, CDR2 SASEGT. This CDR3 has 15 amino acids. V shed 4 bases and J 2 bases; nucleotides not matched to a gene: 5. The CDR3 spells CASSAELAGAYEQYF. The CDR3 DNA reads TGTGCCAGCAGTGCGGAGCTAGCGGGAGCCTACGAGCAGTACTTC.

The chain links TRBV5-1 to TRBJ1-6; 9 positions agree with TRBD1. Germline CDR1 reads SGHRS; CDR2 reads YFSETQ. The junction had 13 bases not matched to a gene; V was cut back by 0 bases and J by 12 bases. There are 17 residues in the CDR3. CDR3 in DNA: TGCGCCAGCAGCTTGGATTCGCCGGGACAGGGTCAATTACCCCTCCACTTT. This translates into CASSLDSPGQGQLPLHF.

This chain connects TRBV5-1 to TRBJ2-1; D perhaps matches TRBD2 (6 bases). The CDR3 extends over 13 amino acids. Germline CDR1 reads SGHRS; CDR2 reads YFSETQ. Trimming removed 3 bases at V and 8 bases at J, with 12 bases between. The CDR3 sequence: CASSYPGGDEQFF. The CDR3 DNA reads TGCGCCAGCAGCTACCCGGGCGGGGATGAGCAGTTCTTC.

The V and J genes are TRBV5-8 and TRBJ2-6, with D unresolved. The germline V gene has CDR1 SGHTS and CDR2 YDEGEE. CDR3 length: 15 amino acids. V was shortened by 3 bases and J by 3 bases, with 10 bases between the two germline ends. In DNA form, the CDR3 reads TGTGCCAGCAGCTCGGTGCCGTTTGGGGCCAACGTCCTGACTTTC. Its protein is CASSSVPFGANVLTF. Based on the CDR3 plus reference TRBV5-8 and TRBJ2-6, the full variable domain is EAGVTQSPTHLIKTRGQQATLRCSPISGHTSVYWYQQALGLGLQFLLWYDEGEERNRGNFPPRFSGRQFPNYSSELNVNALELEDSALYLCASSSVPFGANVLTFGAGSRLTVL.

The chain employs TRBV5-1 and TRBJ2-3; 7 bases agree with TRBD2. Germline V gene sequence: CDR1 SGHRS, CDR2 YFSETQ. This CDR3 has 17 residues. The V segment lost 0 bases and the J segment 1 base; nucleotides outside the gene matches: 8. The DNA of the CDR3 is TGCGCCAGCAGCTTGGCCGTGCTAGCGGACCGCACAGATACGCAGTATTTT. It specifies CASSLAVLADRTDTQYF.

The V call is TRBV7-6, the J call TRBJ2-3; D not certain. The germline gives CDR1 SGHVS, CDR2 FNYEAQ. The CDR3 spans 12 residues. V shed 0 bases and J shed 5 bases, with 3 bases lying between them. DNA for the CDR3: TGTGCCAGCAGCTTAGCTCGAGATACGCAGTATTTT. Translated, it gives CASSLARDTQYF.

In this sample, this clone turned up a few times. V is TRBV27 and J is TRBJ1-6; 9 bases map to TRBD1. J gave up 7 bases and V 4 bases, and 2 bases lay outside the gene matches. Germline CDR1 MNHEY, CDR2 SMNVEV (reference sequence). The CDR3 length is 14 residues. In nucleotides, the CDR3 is TGTGCCAGCAGTTCACAGGGGGCAAATTCACCCCTCCACTTT. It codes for CASSSQGANSPLHF.

CDR3 in amino acids: CASSLVLAGSNNEQFF. CDR3 DNA sequence: TGTGCCAGCAGCTTAGTTTTAGCGGGCTCGAACAATGAGCAGTTCTTC. The chain is built from TRBV11-3 and TRBJ2-1, with TRBD2 matching 7 bases. CDR1 is SGHNT and CDR2 is YENEEA in the germline V gene. Trimming cost V 1 base and J 5 bases; bases outside gene matches: 8. This CDR3 comprises 16 residues.

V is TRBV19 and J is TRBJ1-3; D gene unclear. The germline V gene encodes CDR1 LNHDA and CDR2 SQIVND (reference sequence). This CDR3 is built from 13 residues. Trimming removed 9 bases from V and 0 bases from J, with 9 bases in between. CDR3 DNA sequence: TGTGCCAGCCCAGAGGTCTCTGGAAACACCATATATTTT. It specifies CASPEVSGNTIYF.

The CDR3 region is CASSQGRLALNTGELFF. CDR3 coding DNA: TGCGCCAGCAGCCAAGGAAGGCTAGCGCTGAACACCGGGGAGCTGTTTTTT. This chain uses TRBV4-1 with TRBJ2-2, with D perhaps TRBD2 (6 bases). The CDR3 spans 17 residues. Trimming took off 1 base at V and 1 base at J, with 13 bases between the two ends. Germline V gene lookup returns CDR1 MGHRA and CDR2 YSYEKL.

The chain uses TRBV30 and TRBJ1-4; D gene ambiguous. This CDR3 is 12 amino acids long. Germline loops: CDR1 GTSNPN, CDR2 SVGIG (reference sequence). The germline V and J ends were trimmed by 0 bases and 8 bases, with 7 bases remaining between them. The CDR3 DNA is TGTGCCTGGAGTGTATTCTCCGAAAAACTGTTTTTT. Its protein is CAWSVFSEKLFF.

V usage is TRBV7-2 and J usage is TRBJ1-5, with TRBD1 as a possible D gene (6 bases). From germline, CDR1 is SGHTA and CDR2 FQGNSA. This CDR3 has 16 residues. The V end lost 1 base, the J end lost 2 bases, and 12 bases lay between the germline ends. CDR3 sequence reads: CASSLGGGLGNQPQHF. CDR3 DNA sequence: TGTGCCAGCAGCTTAGGTGGGGGCCTTGGCAATCAGCCCCAGCATTTT.

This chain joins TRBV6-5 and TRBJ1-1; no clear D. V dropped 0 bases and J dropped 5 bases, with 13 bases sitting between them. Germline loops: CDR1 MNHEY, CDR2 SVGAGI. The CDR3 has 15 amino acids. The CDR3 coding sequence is TGTGCCAGCAGTTACTCGAGTTCGGGGATGACTGAAGCTTTCTTT. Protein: CASSYSSSGMTEAFF.

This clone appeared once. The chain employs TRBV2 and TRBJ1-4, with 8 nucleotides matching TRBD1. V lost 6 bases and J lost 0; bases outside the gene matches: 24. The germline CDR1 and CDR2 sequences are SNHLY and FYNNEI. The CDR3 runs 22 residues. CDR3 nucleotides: TGTGCCAGCAGAACCGGGACAGGCTCGAGGGGCTCCACCGAGTCAACTAATGAAAAACTGTTTTTT. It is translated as CASRTGTGSRGSTESTNEKLFF.

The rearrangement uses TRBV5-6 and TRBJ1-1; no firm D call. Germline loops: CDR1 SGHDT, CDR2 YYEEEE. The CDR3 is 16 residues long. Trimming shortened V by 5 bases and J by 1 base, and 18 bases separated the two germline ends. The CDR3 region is CASRPTGGRTNTEAFF. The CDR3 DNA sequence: TGTGCCAGCAGACCCACCGGCGGCAGAACGAACACTGAAGCTTTCTTT. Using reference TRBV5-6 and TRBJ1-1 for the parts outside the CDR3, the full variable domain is DAGVTQSPTHLIKTRGQQVTLRCSPKSGHDTVSWYQQALGQGPQFIFQYYEEEERQRGNFPDRFSGHQFPNYSSELNVNALLLGDSALYLCASRPTGGRTNTEAFFGQGTRLTVV.

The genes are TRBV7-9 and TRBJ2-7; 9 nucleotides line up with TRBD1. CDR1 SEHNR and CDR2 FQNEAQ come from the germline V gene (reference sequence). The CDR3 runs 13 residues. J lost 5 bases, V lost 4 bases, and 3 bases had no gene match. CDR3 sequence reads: CASSYDRGDEQYF. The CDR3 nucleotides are TGTGCCAGCAGCTACGACAGGGGGGACGAGCAGTACTTC.

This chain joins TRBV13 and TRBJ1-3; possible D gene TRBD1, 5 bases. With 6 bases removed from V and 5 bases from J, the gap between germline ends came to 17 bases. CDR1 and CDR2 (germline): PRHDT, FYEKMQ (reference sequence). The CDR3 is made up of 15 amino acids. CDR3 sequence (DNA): TGTGCCAGCAGAAGGTCAGGGTCTCCCAGAAACACCATATATTTT. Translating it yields CASRRSGSPRNTIYF. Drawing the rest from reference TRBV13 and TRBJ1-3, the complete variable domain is AAGVIQSPRHLIKEKRETATLKCYPIPRHDTVYWYQQGPGQDPQFLISFYEKMQSDKGSIPDRFSAQQFSDYHSELNMSSLELGDSALYFCASRRSGSPRNTIYFGEGSWLTVV.

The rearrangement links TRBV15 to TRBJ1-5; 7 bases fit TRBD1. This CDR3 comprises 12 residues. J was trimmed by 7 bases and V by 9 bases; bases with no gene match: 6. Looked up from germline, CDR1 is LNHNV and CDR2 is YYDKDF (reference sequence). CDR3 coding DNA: TGTGCCACAGCACAGGGGAACCAGCCCCAGCATTTT. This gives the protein CATAQGNQPQHF.

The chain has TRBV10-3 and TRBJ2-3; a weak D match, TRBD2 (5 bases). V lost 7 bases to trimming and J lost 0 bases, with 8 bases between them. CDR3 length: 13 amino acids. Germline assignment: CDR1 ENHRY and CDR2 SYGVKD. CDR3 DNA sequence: TGTGCCATCAAGCTAGCTAGCACAGATACGCAGTATTTT. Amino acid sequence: CAIKLASTDTQYF.

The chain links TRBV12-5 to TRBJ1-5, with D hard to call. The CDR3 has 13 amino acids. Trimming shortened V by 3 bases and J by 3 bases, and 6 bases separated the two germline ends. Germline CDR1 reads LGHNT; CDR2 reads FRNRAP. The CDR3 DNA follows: TGTGCTAGTGGTTTCGGGTACAATCAGCCCCAGCATTTT. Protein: CASGFGYNQPQHF.

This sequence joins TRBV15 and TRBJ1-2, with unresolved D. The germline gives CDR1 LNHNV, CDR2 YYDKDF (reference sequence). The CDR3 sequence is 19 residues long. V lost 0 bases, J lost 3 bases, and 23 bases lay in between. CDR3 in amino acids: CATSRDLSGFPSKYYGYTF. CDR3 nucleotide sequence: TGTGCCACCAGCAGAGATCTATCGGGATTCCCTAGCAAGTACTATGGCTACACCTTC.

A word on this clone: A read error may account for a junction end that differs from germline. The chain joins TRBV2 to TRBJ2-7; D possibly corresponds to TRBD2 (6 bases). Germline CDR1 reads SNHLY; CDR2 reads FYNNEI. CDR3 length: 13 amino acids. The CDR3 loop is CARSEGLHYEQYF. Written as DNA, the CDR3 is TGTGCCAGGAGTGAAGGACTACACTACGAGCAGTACTTC. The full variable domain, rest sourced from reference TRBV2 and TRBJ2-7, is EPEVTQTPSHQVTQMGQEVILRCVPISNHLYFYWYRQILGQKVEFLVSFYNNEISEKSEIFDDQFSVERPDGSNFTLKIRSTKLEDSAMYFCARSEGLHYEQYFGPGTRLTVT.

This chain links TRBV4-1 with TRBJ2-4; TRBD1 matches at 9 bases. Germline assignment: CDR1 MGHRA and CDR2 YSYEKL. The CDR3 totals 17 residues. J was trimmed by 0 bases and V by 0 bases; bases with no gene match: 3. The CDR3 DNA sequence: TGCGCCAGCAGCCAAGATGACAGGGGGTTAGCCAAAAACATTCAGTACTTC. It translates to CASSQDDRGLAKNIQYF.